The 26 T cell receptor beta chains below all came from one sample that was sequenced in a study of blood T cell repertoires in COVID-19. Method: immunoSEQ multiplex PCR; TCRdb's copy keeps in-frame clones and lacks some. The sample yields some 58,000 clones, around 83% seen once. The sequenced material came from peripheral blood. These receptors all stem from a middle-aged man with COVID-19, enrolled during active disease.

The CDR3 is CASSPLAGGPYNEQFF. The CDR3 DNA sequence: TGTGCCAGCAGCCCTCTAGCGGGAGGACCTTACAATGAGCAGTTCTTC. This chain joins TRBV7-2 and TRBJ2-1, with 11 positions matching TRBD2. The V gene's germline CDR1 is SGHTA and CDR2 FQGNSA. This CDR3 is 16 amino acids long. With 5 bases clipped from V and 4 bases from J, the junction kept 7 bases outside the gene matches. Full variable domain (missing parts from reference TRBV7-2 and TRBJ2-1): GAGVSQSPSNKVTEKGKDVELRCDPISGHTALYWYRQSLGQGLEFLIYFQGNSAPDKSGLPSDRFSAERTGGSVSTLTIQRTQQEDSAVYLCASSPLAGGPYNEQFFGPGTRLTVL.

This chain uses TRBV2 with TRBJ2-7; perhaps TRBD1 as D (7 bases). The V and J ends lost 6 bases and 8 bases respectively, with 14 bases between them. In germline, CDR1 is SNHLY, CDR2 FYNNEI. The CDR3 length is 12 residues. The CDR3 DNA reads TGTGCCAGCAGGGTGGAGGGGGCTAAGCAGTACTTC. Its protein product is CASRVEGAKQYF.

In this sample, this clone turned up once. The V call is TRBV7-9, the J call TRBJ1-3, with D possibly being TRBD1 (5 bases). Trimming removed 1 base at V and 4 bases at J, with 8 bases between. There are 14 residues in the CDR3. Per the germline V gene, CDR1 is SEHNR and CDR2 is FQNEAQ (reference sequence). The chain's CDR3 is CASSLGGTGNTIYF. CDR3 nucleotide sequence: TGTGCCAGCAGCTTAGGCGGGACGGGAAACACCATATATTTT.

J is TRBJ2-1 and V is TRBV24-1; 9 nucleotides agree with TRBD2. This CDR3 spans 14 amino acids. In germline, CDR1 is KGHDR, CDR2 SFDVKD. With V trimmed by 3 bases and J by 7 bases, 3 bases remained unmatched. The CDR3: CATSDPAGGNEQFF. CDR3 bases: TGTGCCACCAGTGATCCCGCGGGGGGGAATGAGCAGTTCTTC.

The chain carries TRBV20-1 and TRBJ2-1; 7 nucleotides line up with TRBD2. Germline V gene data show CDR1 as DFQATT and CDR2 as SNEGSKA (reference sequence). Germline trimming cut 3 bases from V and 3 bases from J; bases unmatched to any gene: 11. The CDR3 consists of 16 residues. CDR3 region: CSASSRLGTNYNEQFF. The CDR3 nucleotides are TGCAGTGCTAGTAGCAGGTTGGGGACTAACTACAATGAGCAGTTCTTC.

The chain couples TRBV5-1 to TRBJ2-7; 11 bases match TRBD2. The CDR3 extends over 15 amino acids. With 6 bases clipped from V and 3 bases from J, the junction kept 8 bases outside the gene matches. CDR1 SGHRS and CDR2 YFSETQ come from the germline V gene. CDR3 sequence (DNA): TGCGCCAGCAACACGGGGACTAGCGGATACTACGAGCAGTACTTC. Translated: CASNTGTSGYYEQYF.

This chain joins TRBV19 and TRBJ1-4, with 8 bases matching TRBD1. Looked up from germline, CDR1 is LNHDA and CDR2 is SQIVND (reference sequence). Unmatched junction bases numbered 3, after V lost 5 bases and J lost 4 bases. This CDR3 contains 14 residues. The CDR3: CASSSTGVNEKLFF. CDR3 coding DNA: TGTGCCAGTAGTTCGACAGGGGTTAATGAAAAACTGTTTTTT.

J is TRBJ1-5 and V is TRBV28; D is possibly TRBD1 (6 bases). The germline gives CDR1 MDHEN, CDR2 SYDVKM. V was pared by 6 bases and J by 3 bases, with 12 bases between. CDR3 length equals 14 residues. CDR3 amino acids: CASSLTGINQPQHF. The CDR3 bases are TGTGCCAGCAGCCTTACAGGGATCAATCAGCCCCAGCATTTT.

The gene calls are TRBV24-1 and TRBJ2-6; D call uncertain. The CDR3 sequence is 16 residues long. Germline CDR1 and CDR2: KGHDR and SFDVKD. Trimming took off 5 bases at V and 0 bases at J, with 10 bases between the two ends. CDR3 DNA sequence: TGTGCCACCAGTGGCTCCAGGCCCTCTGGGGCCAACGTCCTGACTTTC. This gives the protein CATSGSRPSGANVLTF.

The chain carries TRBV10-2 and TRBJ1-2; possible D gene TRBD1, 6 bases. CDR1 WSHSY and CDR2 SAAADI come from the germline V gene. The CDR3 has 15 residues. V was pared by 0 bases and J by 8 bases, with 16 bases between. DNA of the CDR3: TGCGCCAGCAGTGAGTCGTTGTGGGGGCGGATCGGCTACACCTTC. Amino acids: CASSESLWGRIGYTF.

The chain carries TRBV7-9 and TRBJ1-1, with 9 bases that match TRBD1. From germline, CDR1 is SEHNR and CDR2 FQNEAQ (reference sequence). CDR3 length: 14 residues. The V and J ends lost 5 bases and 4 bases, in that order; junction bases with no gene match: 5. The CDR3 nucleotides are TGTGCCAGCAGCGGACAGGGGCCCAGCACTGAAGCTTTCTTT. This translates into CASSGQGPSTEAFF.

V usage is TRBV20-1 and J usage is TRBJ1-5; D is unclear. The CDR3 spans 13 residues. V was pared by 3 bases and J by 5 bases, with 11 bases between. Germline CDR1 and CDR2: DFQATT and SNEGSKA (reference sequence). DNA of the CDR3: TGCAGTGCTAGTCCACAAGGAGATCAGCCCCAGCATTTT. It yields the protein CSASPQGDQPQHF.

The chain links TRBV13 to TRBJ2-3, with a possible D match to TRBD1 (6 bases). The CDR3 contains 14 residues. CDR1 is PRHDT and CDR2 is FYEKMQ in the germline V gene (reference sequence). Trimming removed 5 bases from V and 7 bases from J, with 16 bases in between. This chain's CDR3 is CASSLRQVPYTQYF. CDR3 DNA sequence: TGTGCCAGCAGCCTGCGACAGGTTCCTTATACGCAGTATTTT.

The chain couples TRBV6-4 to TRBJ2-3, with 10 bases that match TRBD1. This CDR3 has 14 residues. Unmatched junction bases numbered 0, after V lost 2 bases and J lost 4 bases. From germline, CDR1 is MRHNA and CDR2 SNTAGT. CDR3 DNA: TGTGCCAGCAGTGACGGACAGGGGGCAGATACGCAGTATTTT. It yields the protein CASSDGQGADTQYF.

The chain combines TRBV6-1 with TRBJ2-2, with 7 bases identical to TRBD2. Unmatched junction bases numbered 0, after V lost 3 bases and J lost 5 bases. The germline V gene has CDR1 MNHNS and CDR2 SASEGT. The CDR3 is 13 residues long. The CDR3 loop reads CASSERETGELFF. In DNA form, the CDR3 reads TGTGCCAGCAGTGAGCGGGAGACCGGGGAGCTGTTTTTT.

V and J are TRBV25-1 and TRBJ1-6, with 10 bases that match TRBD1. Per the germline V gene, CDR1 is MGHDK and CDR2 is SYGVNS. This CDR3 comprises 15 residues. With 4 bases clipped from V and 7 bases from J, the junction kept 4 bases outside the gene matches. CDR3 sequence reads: CASSADRGMNSPLHF. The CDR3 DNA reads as TGTGCCAGCAGTGCGGACAGGGGGATGAATTCACCCCTCCACTTT.

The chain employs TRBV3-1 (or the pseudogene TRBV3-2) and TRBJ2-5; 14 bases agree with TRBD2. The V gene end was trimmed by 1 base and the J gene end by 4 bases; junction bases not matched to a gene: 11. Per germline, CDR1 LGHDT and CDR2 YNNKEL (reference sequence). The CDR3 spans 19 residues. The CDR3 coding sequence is TGTGCCAGCAGCCAAGTCGTTAGACTAGCGGGAGGGCCGGGAGAGACCCAGTACTTC. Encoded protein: CASSQVVRLAGGPGETQYF.

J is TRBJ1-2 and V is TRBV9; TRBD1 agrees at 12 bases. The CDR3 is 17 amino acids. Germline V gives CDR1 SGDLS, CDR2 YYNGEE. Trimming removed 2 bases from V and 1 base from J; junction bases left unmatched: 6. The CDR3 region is CASSVGTGGGGNYGYTF. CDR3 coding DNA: TGTGCCAGCAGCGTGGGGACAGGGGGCGGAGGTAACTATGGCTACACCTTC.

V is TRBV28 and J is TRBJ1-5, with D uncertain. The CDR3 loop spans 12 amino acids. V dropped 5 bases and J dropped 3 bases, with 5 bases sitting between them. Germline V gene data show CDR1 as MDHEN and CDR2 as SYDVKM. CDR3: CASSPHNQPQHF. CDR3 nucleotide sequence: TGTGCCAGCAGTCCCCACAATCAGCCCCAGCATTTT. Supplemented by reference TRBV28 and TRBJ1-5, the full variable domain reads DVKVTQSSRYLVKRTGEKVFLECVQDMDHENMFWYRQDPGLGLRLIYFSYDVKMKEKGDIPEGYSVSREKKERFSLILESASTNQTSMYLCASSPHNQPQHFGDGTRLSIL.

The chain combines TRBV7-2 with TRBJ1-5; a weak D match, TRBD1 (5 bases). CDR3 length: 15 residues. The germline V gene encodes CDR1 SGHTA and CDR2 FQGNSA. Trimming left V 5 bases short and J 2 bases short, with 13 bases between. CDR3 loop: CASSPRGSRNQPQHF. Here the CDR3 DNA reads TGTGCCAGCAGCCCCCGGGGGAGTCGCAATCAGCCCCAGCATTTT.

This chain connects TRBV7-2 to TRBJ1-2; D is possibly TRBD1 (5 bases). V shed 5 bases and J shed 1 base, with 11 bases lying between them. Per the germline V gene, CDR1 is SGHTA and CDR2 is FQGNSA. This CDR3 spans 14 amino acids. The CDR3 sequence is CASSDFGGNYGYTF. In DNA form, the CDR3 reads TGTGCCAGCAGCGACTTCGGGGGTAACTATGGCTACACCTTC.

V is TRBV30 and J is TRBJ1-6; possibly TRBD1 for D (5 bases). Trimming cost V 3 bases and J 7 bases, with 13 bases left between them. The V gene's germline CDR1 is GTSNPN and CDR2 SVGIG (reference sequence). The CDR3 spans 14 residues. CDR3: CAWRDQGGNSPLHF. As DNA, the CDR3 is TGTGCCTGGAGGGACCAGGGAGGAAATTCACCCCTCCACTTT.

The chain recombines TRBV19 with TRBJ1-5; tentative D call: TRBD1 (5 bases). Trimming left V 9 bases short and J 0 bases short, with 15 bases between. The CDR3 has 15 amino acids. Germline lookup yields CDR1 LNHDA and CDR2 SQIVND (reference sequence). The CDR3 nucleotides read TGTGCCAGCCGCACGGGGGTCTATAGCAATCAGCCCCAGCATTTT. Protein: CASRTGVYSNQPQHF.

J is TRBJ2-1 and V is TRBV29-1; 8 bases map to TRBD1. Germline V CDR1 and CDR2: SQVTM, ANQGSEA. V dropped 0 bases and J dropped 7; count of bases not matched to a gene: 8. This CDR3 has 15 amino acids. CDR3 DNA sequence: TGCAGCGTTGAAGATCCGGGGACAGGAAGGAATGAGCAGTTCTTC. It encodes CSVEDPGTGRNEQFF.

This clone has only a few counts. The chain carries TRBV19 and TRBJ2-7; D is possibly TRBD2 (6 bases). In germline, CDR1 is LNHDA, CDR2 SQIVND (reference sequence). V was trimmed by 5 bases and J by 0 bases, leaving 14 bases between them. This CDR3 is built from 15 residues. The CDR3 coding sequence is TGTGCCAGTAGTGTGTTGGGGGGATCCTCCTACGAGCAGTACTTC. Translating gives CASSVLGGSSYEQYF.

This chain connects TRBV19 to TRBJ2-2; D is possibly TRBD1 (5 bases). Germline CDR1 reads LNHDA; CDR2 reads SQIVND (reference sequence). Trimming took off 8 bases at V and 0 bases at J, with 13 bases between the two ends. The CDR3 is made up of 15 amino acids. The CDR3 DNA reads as TGTGCCAGTGACCCAGCGACAGCGAACACCGGGGAGCTGTTTTTT. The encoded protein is CASDPATANTGELFF. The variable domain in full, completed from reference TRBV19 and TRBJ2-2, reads DGGITQSPKYLFRKEGQNVTLSCEQNLNHDAMYWYRQDPGQGLRLIYYSQIVNDFQKGDIAEGYSVSREKKESFPLTVTSAQKNPTAFYLCASDPATANTGELFFGEGSRLTVL.